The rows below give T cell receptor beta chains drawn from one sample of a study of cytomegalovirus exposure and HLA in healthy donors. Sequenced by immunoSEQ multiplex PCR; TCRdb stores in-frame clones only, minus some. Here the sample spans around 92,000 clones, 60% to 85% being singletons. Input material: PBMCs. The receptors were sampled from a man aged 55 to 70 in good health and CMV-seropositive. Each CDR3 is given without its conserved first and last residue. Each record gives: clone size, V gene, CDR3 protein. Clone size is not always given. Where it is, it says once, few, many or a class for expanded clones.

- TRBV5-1 ASSSGTSKGPQH
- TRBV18 ASSPGGAGANVLT
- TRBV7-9 ASSMQGAEAF
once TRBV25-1 ASSEFTRGANTEAF
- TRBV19 ASTLGQPNGYT
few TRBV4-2 ASSQDGPGSTSGTQY
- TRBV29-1 SVDHGLRYGYT
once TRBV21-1 ARGRVRSYEQY
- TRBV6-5 ASKGTGYYEQY
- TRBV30 AWRTTGFYYGYT
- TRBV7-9 SSSQWDRGVYEQY
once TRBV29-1 SVEAYRGPEQY
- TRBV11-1 ASRPRHGSSYEQY
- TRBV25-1 ASSGPLSNQPQH
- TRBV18 ASSGRHYGYT
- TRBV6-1 ASSEGVLGGHRPS
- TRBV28 ASSFLAGGGTDTQY
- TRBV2 ASRGQGSSSGANVLT
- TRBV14 ASSLGQGTVYEQY
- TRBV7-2 ASSPGQGPSYGYT
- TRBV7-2 ASSLAFGYTEAF
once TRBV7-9 ASSPRDRDYNEQF
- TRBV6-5 ASSYADMNTEAF
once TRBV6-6 ASSSEGQGTRYEQY
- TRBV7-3 ASSFRGWETQY
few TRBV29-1 SVDRGGTEAF
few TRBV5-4 ASSNRDSPYNSPLH
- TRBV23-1 ASSQLRQGGSQY
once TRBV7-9 ASSLESGLETQY
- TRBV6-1 ASMFLRGGANEQF
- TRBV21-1 ASTPRQGGAVGANVLT
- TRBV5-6 ASSSRTSGGADLEQY
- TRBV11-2 ASSLSADRNYGYT
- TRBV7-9 ASSMETGWSSNQPQH
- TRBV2 ASSTTDRGSHEQY
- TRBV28 ASSEGTWETQY
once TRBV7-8 ASSSDGRSNQPQH
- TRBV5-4 ASSLNGDQETQY
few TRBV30 AWRPGGYNEQF
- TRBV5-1 ASSARGSSYEQY